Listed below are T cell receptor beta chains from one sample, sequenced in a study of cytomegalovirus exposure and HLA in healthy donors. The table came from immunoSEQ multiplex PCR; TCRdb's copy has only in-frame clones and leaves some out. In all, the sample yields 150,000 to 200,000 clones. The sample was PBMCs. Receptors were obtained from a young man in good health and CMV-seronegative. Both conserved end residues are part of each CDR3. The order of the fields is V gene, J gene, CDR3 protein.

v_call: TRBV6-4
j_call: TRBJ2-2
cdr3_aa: CASSDKEIGELFF

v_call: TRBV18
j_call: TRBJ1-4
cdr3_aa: CASSPYIPGDEKLFF

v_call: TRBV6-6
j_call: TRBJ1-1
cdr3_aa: CASSYGTGGRGAFF

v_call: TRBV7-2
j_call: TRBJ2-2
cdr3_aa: CASNVQGASGELFF

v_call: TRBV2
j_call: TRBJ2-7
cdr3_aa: CASGLSGWSYEQYF

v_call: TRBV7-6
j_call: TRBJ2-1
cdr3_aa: CASSFRLAVSSYNEQFF

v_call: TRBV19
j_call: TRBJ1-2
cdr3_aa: CASSTGAGYTF

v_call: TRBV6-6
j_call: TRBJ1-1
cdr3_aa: CASSYSIGVTEAFF

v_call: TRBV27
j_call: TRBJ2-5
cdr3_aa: CASRVGLAGGQETQYF

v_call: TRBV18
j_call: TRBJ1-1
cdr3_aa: CASSYTELQGVTEAFF

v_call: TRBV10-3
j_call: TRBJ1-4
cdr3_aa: CAISAVSTNEKLFF

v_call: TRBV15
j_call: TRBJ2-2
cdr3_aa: CATSSASRPGLNTGELFF

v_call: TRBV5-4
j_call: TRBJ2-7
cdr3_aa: CASSLPSPSGSDEQYF

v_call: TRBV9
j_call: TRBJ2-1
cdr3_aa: CASSPSSGSYNEQFF

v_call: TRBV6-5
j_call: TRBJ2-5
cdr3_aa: CASSYALSEETQYF

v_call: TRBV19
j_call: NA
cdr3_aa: CASSIARTVSYEQYF

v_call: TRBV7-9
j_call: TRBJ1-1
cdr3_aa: CASRPTGGSGSFFF

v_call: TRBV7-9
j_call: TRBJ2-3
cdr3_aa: CASSLTSGRGTDTQYF

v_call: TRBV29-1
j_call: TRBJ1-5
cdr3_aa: CSVKGQYNQPQHF

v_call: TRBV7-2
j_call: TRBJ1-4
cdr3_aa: CASSHRGPYEKLFF

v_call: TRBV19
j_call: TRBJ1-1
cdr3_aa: CASRRDRESLEAFF

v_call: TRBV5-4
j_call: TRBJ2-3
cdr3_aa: CASSPRQGSTDTQYF

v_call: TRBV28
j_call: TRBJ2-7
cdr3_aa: CASSSGQGPYEQYF

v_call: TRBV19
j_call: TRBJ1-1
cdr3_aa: CASSKAREYTEAFF

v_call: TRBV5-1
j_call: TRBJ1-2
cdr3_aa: CASPKHSPGDGYTF

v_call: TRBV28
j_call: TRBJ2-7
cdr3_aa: CASSFGQGFISF

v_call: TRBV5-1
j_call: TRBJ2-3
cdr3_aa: CASSLDRFTDTQYF

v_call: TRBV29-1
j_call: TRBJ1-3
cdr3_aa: CSVARSTASSGNTIYF

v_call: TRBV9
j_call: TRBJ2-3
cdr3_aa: CASSVDAPGRSTDTQYF

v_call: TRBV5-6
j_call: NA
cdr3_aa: CASSLVGEASYEQYF

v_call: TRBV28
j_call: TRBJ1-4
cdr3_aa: CASSSAANEKLFF

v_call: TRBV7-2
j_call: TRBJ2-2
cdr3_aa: CASSVRGGTGELFF

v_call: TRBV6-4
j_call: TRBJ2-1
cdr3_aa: CASALTSGGNNEQFF

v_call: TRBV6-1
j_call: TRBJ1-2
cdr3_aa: CASSALRDSLYGYTF

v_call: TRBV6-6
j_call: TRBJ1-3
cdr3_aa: CASSPGQGAENTIYF

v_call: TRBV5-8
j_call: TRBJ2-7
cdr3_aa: CASSKGLASSYEQYF

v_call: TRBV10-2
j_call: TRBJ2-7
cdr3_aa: CASRLAGGGYEQYF

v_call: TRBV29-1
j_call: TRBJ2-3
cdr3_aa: CSVETARGTDTQYF

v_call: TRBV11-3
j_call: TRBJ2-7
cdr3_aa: CASGRREGEQYF

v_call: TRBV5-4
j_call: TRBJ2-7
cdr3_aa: CASSSGTDTYEQYF

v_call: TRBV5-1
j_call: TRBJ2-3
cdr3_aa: CASSSGGTYPTDTQYF

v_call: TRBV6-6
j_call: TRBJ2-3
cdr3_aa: CASSASGFTDTQYF

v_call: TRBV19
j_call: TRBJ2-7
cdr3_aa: CASSMGQPLTSGRAERYEQYF

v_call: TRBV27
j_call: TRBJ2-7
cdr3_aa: CASSSRDSYEQYF

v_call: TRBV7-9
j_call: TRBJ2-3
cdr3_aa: CASSLALQETDTQYF

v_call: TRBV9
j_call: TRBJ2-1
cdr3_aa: CASSVAGAYGEQFF

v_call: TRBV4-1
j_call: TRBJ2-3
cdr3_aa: CASSQEWGGGIRGTDTQYF

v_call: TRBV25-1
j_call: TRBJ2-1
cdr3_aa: CASIGGQGYNEQFF

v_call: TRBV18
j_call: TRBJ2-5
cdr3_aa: CASSPPSPLETQYF